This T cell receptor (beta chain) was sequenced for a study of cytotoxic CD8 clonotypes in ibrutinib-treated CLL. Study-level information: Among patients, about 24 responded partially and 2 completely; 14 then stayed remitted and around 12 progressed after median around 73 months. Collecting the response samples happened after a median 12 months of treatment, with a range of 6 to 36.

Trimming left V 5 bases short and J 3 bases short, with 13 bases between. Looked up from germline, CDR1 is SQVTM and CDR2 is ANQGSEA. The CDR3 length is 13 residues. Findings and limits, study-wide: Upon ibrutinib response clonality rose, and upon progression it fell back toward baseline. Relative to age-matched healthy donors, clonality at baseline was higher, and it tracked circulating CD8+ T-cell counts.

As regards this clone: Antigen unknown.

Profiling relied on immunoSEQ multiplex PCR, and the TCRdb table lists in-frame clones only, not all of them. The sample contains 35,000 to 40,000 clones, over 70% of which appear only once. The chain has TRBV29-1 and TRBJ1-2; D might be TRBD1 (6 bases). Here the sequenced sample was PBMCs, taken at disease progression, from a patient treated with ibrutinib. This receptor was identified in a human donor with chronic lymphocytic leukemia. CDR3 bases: TGCAGCGTTACCCGGGGGGGCGACTATGGCTACACCTTC. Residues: CSVTRGGDYGYTF.